This TCR beta chain was recorded in a study of cytomegalovirus exposure and HLA in healthy donors. V dropped 4 bases and J dropped 0 bases, with 10 bases sitting between them. This CDR3 has 14 residues. Per germline, CDR1 SGHRS and CDR2 YFSETQ. The study ran its PCR with 60 Vbeta and 13 Jbeta primers. Sequenced by immunoSEQ multiplex PCR; TCRdb stores in-frame clones only, minus some. The table shows 100,000 to 150,000 clones, with 65% to 90% occurring only once. The chain is built from TRBV5-1 and TRBJ1-2, with a possible D match to TRBD1 (5 bases). This clonotype originated in a young man in good health and CMV-seronegative. Specimen: PBMCs. The CDR3 DNA reads TGCGCCAGCAGCCCCGACAGTACTAACTATGGCTACACCTTC. Its protein product is CASSPDSTNYGYTF.